This entry concerns a single T cell receptor beta chain. The antigen is undetermined. The donors, nominally healthy at sampling, likely had unrecorded immune exposures. This PCR relied on a set of 60 Vbeta primers and 13 Jbeta primers. TCRdb keeps only in-frame clones here, not all; method: immunoSEQ multiplex PCR. The repertoire includes around 99,000 clones, roughly 63% of them detected once, and under 8% sits in the top ten. The data were taken from a study of cytomegalovirus exposure and HLA in healthy donors. Regarding the study as a whole: TCR beta chains numbering 164 were designated cytomegalovirus-associated. Among TCR beta chains of equal frequency, HLA-associated ones were more clonally expanded in a later analysis. The authors reported that TCR beta sequences could predict HLA-A and HLA-B alleles. These predictions were accurate for most subjects in the first cohort.

The germline V and J ends were trimmed by 0 bases and 3 bases, with 7 bases remaining between them. The germline V gene encodes CDR1 SGHTS and CDR2 YDEGEE. This CDR3 has 14 residues. This receptor was identified in a young woman in good health and CMV-seronegative. The sequenced material came from PBMCs. The chain recombines TRBV5-8 with TRBJ1-5, with a possible D match to TRBD1 (6 bases). This CDR3 reads CASSLAGVNQPQHF. The CDR3 bases are TGTGCCAGCAGCTTGGCAGGGGTCAATCAGCCCCAGCATTTT.